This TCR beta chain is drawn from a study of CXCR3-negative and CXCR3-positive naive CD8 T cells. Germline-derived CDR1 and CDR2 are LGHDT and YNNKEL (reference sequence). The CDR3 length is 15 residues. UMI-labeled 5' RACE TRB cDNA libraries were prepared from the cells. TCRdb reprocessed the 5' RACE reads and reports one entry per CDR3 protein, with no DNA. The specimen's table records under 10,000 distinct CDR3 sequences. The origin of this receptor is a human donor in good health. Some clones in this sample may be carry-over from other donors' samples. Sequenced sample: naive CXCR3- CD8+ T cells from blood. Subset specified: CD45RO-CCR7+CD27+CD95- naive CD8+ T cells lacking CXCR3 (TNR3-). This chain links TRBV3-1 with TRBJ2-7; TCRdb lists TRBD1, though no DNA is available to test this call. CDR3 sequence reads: CASSPDGAGSYEQYF.